Shown below are 28 T cell receptor beta chains from a single sample sequenced in a study of blood T cell repertoires in COVID-19. Repertoires were generated with immunoSEQ multiplex PCR, while TCRdb's copy carries only in-frame clones and drops some. The table lists roughly 230,000 clones, around 80% of them singletons. Source material: peripheral blood. The receptor source for this set is a human donor in a cohort sampled during active COVID-19.

The gene calls are TRBV7-6 and TRBJ2-3; possible D gene TRBD1, 5 bases. This CDR3 region has 12 residues. V lost 5 bases and J lost 8, with 11 bases in between. The germline CDR1 and CDR2 sequences are SGHVS and FNYEAQ. CDR3 DNA sequence: TGTGCCAGCAGCCTCTCGGACACTACGCAGTATTTT. Translation gives CASSLSDTTQYF.

The V and J genes are TRBV28 and TRBJ2-1; D remains ambiguous. The germline V gene has CDR1 MDHEN and CDR2 SYDVKM. Trimming shortened V by 5 bases and J by 7 bases, and 9 bases separated the two germline ends. The CDR3 length is 12 residues. CDR3 sequence reads: CASSLTLNEQFF. CDR3 sequence (DNA): TGTGCCAGCAGTCTAACGTTAAATGAGCAGTTCTTC.

V and J are TRBV5-1 and TRBJ1-4; unclear D gene. The CDR3 is 14 amino acids. Germline CDR1 and CDR2: SGHRS and YFSETQ. With 4 bases removed from V and 1 base from J, the gap between germline ends came to 8 bases. The CDR3 bases are TGCGCCAGCAGCCTCACAAGAACTAATGAAAAACTGTTTTTT. Amino acids: CASSLTRTNEKLFF.

V is TRBV5-1 and J is TRBJ2-7, with 9 bases identical to TRBD1. The germline V gene encodes CDR1 SGHRS and CDR2 YFSETQ. This CDR3 comprises 15 residues. Germline trimming cut 4 bases from V and 6 bases from J; bases unmatched to any gene: 11. The CDR3 loop is CASSIQGATFAEQYF. CDR3 nucleotides: TGCGCCAGCAGCATACAGGGGGCCACATTCGCCGAGCAGTACTTC.

The chain combines TRBV6-5 with TRBJ1-4, with D maybe TRBD1 (6 bases). Germline V CDR1 and CDR2: MNHEY, SVGAGI. Trimming shortened V by 2 bases and J by 4 bases, and 11 bases separated the two germline ends. CDR3 size: 15 residues. CDR3: CASSYGGAFNEKLFF. The CDR3 DNA follows: TGTGCCAGCAGTTACGGGGGGGCCTTTAATGAAAAACTGTTTTTT.

The V gene is TRBV12-3 or TRBV12-4, the J gene TRBJ2-3, with D perhaps TRBD2 (5 bases). The CDR3 covers 13 residues. Deletions cut 7 bases from V and 0 bases from J, with 8 bases between. CDR3 loop: CASNGGSTDTQYF. In nucleotides, the CDR3 is TGTGCCAGCAATGGCGGGAGCACAGATACGCAGTATTTT.

This chain links TRBV28 with TRBJ2-7; 8 bases line up with TRBD2. The CDR3 is 15 residues long. CDR1 is MDHEN and CDR2 is SYDVKM in the germline V gene. V was pared by 6 bases and J by 0 bases, with 7 bases of the junction left unmatched. CDR3 sequence reads: CASSKSGSASYEQYF. The CDR3 region has the DNA TGTGCCAGCAGCAAAAGCGGGAGTGCCTCCTACGAGCAGTACTTC.

The rearrangement joins TRBV7-6 to TRBJ2-2; weak D call: TRBD2 (7 bases). The CDR3 spans 18 residues. V shed 1 base and J shed 5 bases, with 20 bases lying between them. Germline loops: CDR1 SGHVS, CDR2 FNYEAQ. This CDR3 reads CASSLGPQGGRRTGELFF. The DNA for the CDR3 is TGTGCCAGCAGCTTAGGCCCACAGGGAGGGAGGAGGACCGGGGAGCTGTTTTTT. Filled out from reference TRBV7-6 and TRBJ2-2, the complete variable domain reads GAGVSQSPRYKVTKRGQDVALRCDPISGHVSLYWYRQALGQGPEFLTYFNYEAQQDKSGLPNDRFSAERPEGSISTLTIQRTEQRDSAMYRCASSLGPQGGRRTGELFFGEGSRLTVL.

V gene TRBV18 combines with J gene TRBJ1-2, with D possibly TRBD1 on 5 matching bases. The CDR3 is made up of 15 amino acids. Trimming took 6 bases from V and 0 from J, leaving 14 bases between them. Germline V lookup: CDR1 KGHSH, CDR2 LQKENI. The CDR3 sequence is CASSPTTEANYGYTF. The DNA for the CDR3 is TGTGCCAGCTCGCCAACGACAGAAGCTAACTATGGCTACACCTTC.

The rearrangement uses TRBV6-6 and TRBJ1-4, with no clear D. Germline values: CDR1 MNHNY, CDR2 SVGAGI (reference sequence). This CDR3 contains 15 residues. Trimming took off 1 base at V and 6 bases at J, with 12 bases between the two ends. This CDR3 is CASSYLGGQDEKLFF. As DNA, the CDR3 is TGTGCCAGCAGTTACTTGGGTGGGCAAGATGAAAAACTGTTTTTT.

The chain recombines TRBV5-1 with TRBJ2-3; D remains ambiguous. Germline CDR1 reads SGHRS; CDR2 reads YFSETQ. With 4 bases removed from V and 0 bases from J, the gap between germline ends came to 6 bases. The CDR3 contains 13 residues. CDR3 bases: TGCGCCAGCAGCCCGACTAGCACAGATACGCAGTATTTT. This encodes CASSPTSTDTQYF. Combining the CDR3 with reference TRBV5-1 and TRBJ2-3 gives the whole variable domain KAGVTQTPRYLIKTRGQQVTLSCSPISGHRSVSWYQQTPGQGLQFLFEYFSETQRNKGNFPGRFSGRQFSNSRSEMNVSTLELGDSALYLCASSPTSTDTQYFGPGTRLTVL.

The J gene is TRBJ1-1, the V gene TRBV9; TRBD1 agrees at 8 bases. The CDR3 runs to 14 residues. The V gene end was trimmed by 2 bases and the J gene end by 6 bases; junction bases not matched to a gene: 6. The germline V gene encodes CDR1 SGDLS and CDR2 YYNGEE. The CDR3 region is CASSVSDRGAEAFF. The DNA of the CDR3 is TGTGCCAGCAGCGTGTCAGACAGGGGCGCTGAAGCTTTCTTT.

The chain joins TRBV4-2 to TRBJ1-2, with D maybe TRBD1 (5 bases). The CDR3 is made up of 15 amino acids. The V end was cut by 6 bases, the J end by 8 bases, with 22 bases between. Germline CDR1 is LGHNA and CDR2 is YNFKEQ. The CDR3 nucleotides are TGTGCCAGCAGAACCCAAGGGGCAAGGATTGGGGGCTACACCTTC. Its protein product is CASRTQGARIGGYTF.

This clone was detected only a few times. V usage is TRBV24-1 and J usage is TRBJ2-5; a weak D match, TRBD1 (6 bases). The CDR3 sequence is 16 residues long. The ends were cut back, 4 bases at V and 1 base at J, with 15 bases in the middle. Germline lookup yields CDR1 KGHDR and CDR2 SFDVKD. CDR3 in DNA: TGTGCCACCAGTGACTCTAACAGGGATGGCCAAGAGACCCAGTACTTC. Residues: CATSDSNRDGQETQYF.

As concerns this clone: This sample also contains other DNA sequences that code for the same CDR3. The chain has TRBV5-1 and TRBJ2-3; D perhaps matches TRBD2 (6 bases). Trimming left V 0 bases short and J 0 bases short, with 8 bases between. The germline CDR1 and CDR2 sequences are SGHRS and YFSETQ. The CDR3 is made up of 15 amino acids. This CDR3 is CASSLAGGSTDTQYF. CDR3 bases: TGCGCCAGCAGCTTGGCCGGAGGGAGCACAGATACGCAGTATTTT.

This chain uses TRBV6-4 with TRBJ1-1, with D possibly being TRBD1 (6 bases). Trimming removed 4 bases at V and 3 bases at J, with 9 bases between. The CDR3 is 13 residues long. Germline V gene data show CDR1 as MRHNA and CDR2 as SNTAGT. The chain's CDR3 is CASSGPGDTEAFF. Written as DNA, the CDR3 is TGTGCCAGCAGTGGACCAGGGGACACTGAAGCTTTCTTT.

As regards this clone: Other DNA sequences in the sample encode the same CDR3. The V and J genes are TRBV12-3 or TRBV12-4 and TRBJ2-7; D remains ambiguous. Trimming took 2 bases from V and 3 from J, leaving 5 bases between them. This CDR3 contains 12 residues. The CDR3: CASSLSGYEQYF. The CDR3 region has the DNA TGTGCCAGCAGTTTATCGGGCTACGAGCAGTACTTC.

The gene calls are TRBV11-2 and TRBJ2-5; 7 positions match TRBD1. Trimming cost V 5 bases and J 7 bases; bases outside gene matches: 19. CDR1 is SGHAT and CDR2 is FQNNGV in the germline V gene. The CDR3 loop spans 17 amino acids. Here the CDR3 reads CASSQLQGRRVGPTQYF. As DNA, the CDR3 is TGTGCCAGCAGCCAACTACAGGGGCGGCGGGTGGGACCGACCCAGTACTTC.

This clone has only one observation. The chain has TRBV10-2 and TRBJ1-1; possibly TRBD1 for D (5 bases). Between the trimmed V and J ends, which lost 6 bases and 2 bases, there was a span of 19 bases. Germline CDR1 WSHSY, CDR2 SAAADI. This CDR3 is 16 amino acids long. The CDR3 DNA sequence: TGCGCCAGCAGGGATAAGCCGGGACTGCTAAACACTGAAGCTTTCTTT. It yields the protein CASRDKPGLLNTEAFF.

The chain combines TRBV7-9 with TRBJ1-4, with TRBD1 identical over 7 bases. Germline loops: CDR1 SEHNR, CDR2 FQNEAQ (reference sequence). V shed 8 bases and J 5 bases; nucleotides not matched to a gene: 11. This CDR3 contains 15 residues. The CDR3 nucleotides read TGTGCCAGCTCGCCTACCGGGACAGCGAATGAAAAACTGTTTTTT. It codes for CASSPTGTANEKLFF.

This rearrangement joins TRBV5-1 to TRBJ2-3; the match to TRBD2 covers 7 bases. Trimming removed 5 bases from V and 2 bases from J; junction bases left unmatched: 8. The CDR3 covers 15 residues. In germline, CDR1 is SGHRS, CDR2 YFSETQ. The CDR3: CASRAGVPNTDTQYF. CDR3 DNA: TGCGCCAGCAGGGCGGGAGTCCCGAACACAGATACGCAGTATTTT.

V usage is TRBV2 and J usage is TRBJ2-3; 14 nucleotides match TRBD2. After removal of 3 bases from V and 4 bases from J, the junction contained 12 bases not matched to a gene. Germline-derived CDR1 and CDR2 are SNHLY and FYNNEI. The CDR3 loop spans 19 amino acids. This chain's CDR3 is CASSDRLAGGSGIADTQYF. As DNA, the CDR3 is TGTGCCAGCAGTGACAGACTAGCGGGGGGGTCCGGAATCGCAGATACGCAGTATTTT.

The chain employs TRBV15 and TRBJ1-6, with unresolved D. Deletions cut 0 bases from V and 7 bases from J, with 13 bases between. Germline V lookup: CDR1 LNHNV, CDR2 YYDKDF (reference sequence). The CDR3 totals 16 residues. The CDR3 sequence is CATSREGGGLNSPLHF. CDR3 DNA: TGTGCCACCAGCAGAGAAGGTGGAGGGTTGAATTCACCCCTCCACTTT.

This chain joins TRBV9 and TRBJ2-3; a possible D gene is TRBD2 (6 bases). Trimming took 0 bases from V and 6 from J, leaving 14 bases between them. This CDR3 spans 15 amino acids. CDR1 is SGDLS and CDR2 is YYNGEE in the germline V gene. The CDR3 DNA sequence: TGTGCCAGCAGCGTAGAGGGGACTTCTTTCGATACGCAGTATTTT. As protein: CASSVEGTSFDTQYF.

V usage is TRBV5-4 and J usage is TRBJ2-2; weak D call: TRBD2 (6 bases). CDR1 SGHNT and CDR2 YYREEE come from the germline V gene (reference sequence). The V end was cut by 1 base, the J end by 3 bases, with 13 bases between. CDR3 length equals 16 residues. This CDR3 is CASSLRLRGDTGELFF. The CDR3 bases are TGTGCCAGCAGCTTGAGGTTGCGGGGAGACACCGGGGAGCTGTTTTTT.

The chain has TRBV7-6 and TRBJ1-4; no definite D call. V lost 7 bases to trimming and J lost 13 bases, with 16 bases between them. This CDR3 comprises 12 residues. The germline V gene encodes CDR1 SGHVS and CDR2 FNYEAQ. The CDR3 nucleotides are TGTGCCAGCACCGCCCCGGGAAGGAGACTGTTTTTT. It specifies CASTAPGRRLFF.

This chain links TRBV19 with TRBJ1-5, with a weak D call TRBD1 (6 bases). V was clipped by 5 bases and J by 5 bases, with 10 bases between them. The CDR3 is 13 amino acids. The germline V gene has CDR1 LNHDA and CDR2 SQIVND (reference sequence). CDR3: CASSSQGDQPQHF. In nucleotides, the CDR3 is TGTGCCAGTAGTTCACAGGGAGATCAGCCCCAGCATTTT.

Regarding this clone: This same CDR3 is encoded by further DNA sequences in the sample. The genes are TRBV3-1 (or the pseudogene TRBV3-2) and TRBJ1-5; the match to TRBD1 covers 11 bases. The ends lost 3 bases at V and 2 bases at J; junction bases unmatched: 0. The CDR3 totals 15 residues. Germline loops: CDR1 LGHDT, CDR2 YNNKEL (reference sequence). The CDR3 loop is CASSQGQGGNQPQHF. CDR3 DNA: TGTGCCAGCAGCCAGGGACAGGGGGGCAATCAGCCCCAGCATTTT.